The subject of this entry is one T cell receptor beta chain. The CDR3 is 13 amino acids. CDR1 and CDR2 (germline): MNHNS, SASEGT. V shed 3 bases and J shed 2 bases, with 6 bases lying between them. The repertoire was sequenced with immunoSEQ multiplex PCR; TCRdb's copy has only in-frame clones and lacks some. Found here are more than 250,000 clones, around 80% of them singletons; the top ten hold 0.95% to 1.5%. The data stem from a study of blood T cell repertoires in COVID-19. This chain links TRBV6-1 with TRBJ2-3; unclear D gene. The receptor was isolated from a woman between 45 and 65 years old with acute or convalescent COVID-19. The sample taken for sequencing was peripheral blood. The CDR3 DNA follows: TGTGCCAGCAGTGACCCTAACACAGATACGCAGTATTTT. Protein product: CASSDPNTDTQYF.